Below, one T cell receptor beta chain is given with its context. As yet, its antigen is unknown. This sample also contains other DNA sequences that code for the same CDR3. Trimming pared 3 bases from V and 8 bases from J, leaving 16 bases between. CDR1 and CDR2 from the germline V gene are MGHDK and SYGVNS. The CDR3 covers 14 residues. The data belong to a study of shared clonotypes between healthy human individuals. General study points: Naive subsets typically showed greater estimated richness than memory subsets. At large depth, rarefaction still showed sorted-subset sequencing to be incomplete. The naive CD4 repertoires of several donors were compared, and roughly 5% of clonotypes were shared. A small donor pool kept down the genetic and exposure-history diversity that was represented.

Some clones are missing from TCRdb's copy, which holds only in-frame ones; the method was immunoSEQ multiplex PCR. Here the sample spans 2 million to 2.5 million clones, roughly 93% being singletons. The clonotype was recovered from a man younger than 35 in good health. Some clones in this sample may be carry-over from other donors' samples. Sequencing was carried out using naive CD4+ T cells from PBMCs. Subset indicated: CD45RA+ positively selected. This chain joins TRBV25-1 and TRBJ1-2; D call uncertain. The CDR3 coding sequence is TGTGCCAGCAGTGAGTTGGGTTTTGGATACGGCTACACCTTC. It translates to CASSELGFGYGYTF.